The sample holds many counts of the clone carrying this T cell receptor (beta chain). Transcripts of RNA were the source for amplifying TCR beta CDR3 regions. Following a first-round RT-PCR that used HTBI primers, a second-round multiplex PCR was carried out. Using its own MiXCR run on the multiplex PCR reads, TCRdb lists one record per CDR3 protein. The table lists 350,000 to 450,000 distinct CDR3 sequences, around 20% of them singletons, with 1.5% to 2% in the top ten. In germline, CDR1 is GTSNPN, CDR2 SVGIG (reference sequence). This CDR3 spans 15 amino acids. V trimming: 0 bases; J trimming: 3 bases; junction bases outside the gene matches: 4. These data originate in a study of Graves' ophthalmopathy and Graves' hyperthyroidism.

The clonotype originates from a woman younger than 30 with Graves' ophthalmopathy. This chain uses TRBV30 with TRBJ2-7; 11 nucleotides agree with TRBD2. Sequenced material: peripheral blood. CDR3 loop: CAWSVGTSGHYEQYF. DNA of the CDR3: TGTGCCTGGAGTGTAGGGACTAGCGGCCACTACGAGCAGTACTTC.